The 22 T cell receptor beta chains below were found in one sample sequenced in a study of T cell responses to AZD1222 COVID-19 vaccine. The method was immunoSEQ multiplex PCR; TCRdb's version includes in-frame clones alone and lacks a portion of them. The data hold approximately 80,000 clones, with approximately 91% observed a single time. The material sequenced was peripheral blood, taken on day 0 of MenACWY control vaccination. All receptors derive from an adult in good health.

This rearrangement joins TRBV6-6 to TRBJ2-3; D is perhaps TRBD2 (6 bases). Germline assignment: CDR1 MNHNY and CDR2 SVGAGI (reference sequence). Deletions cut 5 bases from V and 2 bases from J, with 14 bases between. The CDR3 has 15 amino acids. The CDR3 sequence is CASSPVGGLTDTQYF. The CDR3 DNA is TGTGCCAGCAGTCCCGTCGGGGGACTCACAGATACGCAGTATTTT.

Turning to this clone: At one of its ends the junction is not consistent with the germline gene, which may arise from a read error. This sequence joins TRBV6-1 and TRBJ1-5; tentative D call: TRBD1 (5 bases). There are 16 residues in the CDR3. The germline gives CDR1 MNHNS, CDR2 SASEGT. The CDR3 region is CASSQAVGGVNQPQHF. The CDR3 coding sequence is TGTGCCAGCAGTCAAGCGGTTGGGGGTGTCAATCAGCCCCAGCATTTT.

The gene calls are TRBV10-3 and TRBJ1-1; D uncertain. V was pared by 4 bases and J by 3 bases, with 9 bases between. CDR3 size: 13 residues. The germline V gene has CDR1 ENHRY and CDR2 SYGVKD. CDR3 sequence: CAISGGGYTEAFF. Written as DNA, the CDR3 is TGTGCCATCAGTGGCGGAGGTTACACTGAAGCTTTCTTT.

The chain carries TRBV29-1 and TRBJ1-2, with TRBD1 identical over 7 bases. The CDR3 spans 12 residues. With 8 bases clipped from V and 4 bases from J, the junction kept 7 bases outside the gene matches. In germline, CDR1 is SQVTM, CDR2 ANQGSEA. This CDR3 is CSSRQGSYGYTF. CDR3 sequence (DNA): TGCAGCTCCCGACAGGGAAGCTATGGCTACACCTTC.

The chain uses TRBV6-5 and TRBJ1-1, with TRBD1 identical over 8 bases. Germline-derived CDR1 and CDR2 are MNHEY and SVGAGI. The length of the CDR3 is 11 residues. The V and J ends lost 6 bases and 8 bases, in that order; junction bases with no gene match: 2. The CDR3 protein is CASSRQGEAFF. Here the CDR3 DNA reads TGTGCCAGCAGCCGACAGGGGGAAGCTTTCTTT.

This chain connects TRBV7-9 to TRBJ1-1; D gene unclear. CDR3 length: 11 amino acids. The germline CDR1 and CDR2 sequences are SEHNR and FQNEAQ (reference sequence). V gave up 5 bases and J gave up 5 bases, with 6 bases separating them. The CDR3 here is CASSIRTEAFF. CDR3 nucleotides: TGTGCCAGCAGCATTCGGACTGAAGCTTTCTTT.

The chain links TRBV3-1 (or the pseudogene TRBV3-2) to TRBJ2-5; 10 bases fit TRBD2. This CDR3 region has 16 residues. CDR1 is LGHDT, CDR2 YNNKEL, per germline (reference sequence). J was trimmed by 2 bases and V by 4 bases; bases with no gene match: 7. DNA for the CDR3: TGTGCCAGCAGCCTTTCCGGGACTAGCGTTCAAGAGACCCAGTACTTC. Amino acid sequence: CASSLSGTSVQETQYF.

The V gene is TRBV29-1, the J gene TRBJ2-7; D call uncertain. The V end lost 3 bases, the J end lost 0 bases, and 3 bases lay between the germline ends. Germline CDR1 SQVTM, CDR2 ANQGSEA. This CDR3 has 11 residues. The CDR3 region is CSVEGSYEQYF. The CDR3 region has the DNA TGCAGCGTTGAGGGCTCCTACGAGCAGTACTTC.

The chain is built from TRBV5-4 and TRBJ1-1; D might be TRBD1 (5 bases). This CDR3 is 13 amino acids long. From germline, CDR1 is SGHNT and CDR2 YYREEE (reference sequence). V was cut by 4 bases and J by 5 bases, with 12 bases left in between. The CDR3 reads CASSLGWGTEAFF. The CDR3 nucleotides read TGTGCCAGCAGCCTAGGGTGGGGGACTGAAGCTTTCTTT.

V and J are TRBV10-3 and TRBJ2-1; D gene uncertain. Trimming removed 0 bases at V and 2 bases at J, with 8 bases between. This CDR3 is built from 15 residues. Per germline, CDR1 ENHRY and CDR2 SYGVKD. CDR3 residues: CAISESQETYNEQFF. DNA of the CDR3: TGTGCCATCAGTGAGTCGCAGGAGACCTACAATGAGCAGTTCTTC.

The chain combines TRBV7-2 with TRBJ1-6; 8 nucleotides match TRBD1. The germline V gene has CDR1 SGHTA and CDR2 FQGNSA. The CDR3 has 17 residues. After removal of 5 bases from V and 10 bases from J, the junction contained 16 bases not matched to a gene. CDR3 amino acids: CASSKWDSRTGRSPLHF. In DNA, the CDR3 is TGTGCCAGCAGCAAATGGGACTCAAGGACAGGGAGGTCACCCCTCCACTTT.

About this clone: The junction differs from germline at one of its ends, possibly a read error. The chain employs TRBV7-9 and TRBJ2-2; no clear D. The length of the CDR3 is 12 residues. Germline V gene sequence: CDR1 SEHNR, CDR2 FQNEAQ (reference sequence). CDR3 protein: CASSLVVGELFF. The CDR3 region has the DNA TGTGCCAGCAGTTTAGTCGTCGGGGAGCTGTTTTTT.

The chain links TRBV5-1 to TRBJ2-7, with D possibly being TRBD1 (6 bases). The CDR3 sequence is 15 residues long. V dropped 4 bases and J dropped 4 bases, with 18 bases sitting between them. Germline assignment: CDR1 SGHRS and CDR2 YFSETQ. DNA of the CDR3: TGCGCCAGCAGCCCCGGCCACAGGGATGTTTACGAGCAGTACTTC. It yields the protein CASSPGHRDVYEQYF.

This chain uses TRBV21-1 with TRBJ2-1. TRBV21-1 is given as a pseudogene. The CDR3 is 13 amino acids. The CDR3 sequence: CASSDHGTNEQFF. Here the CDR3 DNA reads TGTGCCAGCAGCGACCACGGGACGAATGAGCAGTTCTTC.

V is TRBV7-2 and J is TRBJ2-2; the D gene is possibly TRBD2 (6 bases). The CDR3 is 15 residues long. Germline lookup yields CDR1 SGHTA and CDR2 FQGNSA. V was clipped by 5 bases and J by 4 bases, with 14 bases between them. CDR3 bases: TGTGCCAGCAGCCCCATTAGCGGACTCACCGGGGAGCTGTTTTTT. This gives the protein CASSPISGLTGELFF. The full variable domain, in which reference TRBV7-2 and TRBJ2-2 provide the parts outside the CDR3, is GAGVSQSPSNKVTEKGKDVELRCDPISGHTALYWYRQSLGQGLEFLIYFQGNSAPDKSGLPSDRFSAERTGGSVSTLTIQRTQQEDSAVYLCASSPISGLTGELFFGEGSRLTVL.

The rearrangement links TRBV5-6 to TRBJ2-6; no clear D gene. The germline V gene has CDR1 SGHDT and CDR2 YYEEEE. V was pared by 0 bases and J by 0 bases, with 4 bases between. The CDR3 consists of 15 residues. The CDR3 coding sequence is TGTGCCAGCAGCTTGGAGCGCTCTGGGGCCAACGTCCTGACTTTC. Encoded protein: CASSLERSGANVLTF.

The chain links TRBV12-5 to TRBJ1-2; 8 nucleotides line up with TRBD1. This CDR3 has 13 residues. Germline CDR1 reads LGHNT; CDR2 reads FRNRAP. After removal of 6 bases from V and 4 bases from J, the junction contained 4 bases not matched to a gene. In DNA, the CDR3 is TGTGCTAGTGGGCCAGGGGGCGGCTATGGCTACACCTTC. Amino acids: CASGPGGGYGYTF.

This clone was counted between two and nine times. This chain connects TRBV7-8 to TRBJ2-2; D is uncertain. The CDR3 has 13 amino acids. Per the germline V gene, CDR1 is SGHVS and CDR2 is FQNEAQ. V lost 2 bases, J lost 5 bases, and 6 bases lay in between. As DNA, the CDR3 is TGTGCCAGCAGCTTAAGAGAGACCGGGGAGCTGTTTTTT. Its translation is CASSLRETGELFF.

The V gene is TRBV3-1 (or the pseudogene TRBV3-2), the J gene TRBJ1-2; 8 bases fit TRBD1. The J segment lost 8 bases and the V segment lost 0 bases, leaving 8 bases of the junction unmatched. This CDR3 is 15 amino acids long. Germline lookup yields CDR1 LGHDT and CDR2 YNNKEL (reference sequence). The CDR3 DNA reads TGTGCCAGCAGCCAAGATTACAGGACAGGGTTGGGCTACACCTTC. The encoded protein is CASSQDYRTGLGYTF.

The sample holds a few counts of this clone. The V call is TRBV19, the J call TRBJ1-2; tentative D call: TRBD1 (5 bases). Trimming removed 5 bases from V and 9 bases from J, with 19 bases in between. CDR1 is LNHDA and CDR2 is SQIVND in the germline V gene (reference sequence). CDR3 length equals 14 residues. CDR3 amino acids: CASSSDSSSSRYTF. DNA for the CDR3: TGTGCCAGTAGTTCCGACAGCTCAAGTAGCCGCTACACCTTC.

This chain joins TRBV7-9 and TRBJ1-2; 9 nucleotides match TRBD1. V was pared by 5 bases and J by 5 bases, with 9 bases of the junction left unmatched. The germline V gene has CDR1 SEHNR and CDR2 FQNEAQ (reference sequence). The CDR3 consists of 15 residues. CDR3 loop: CASSAGQGSVYGYTF. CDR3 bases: TGTGCCAGCAGCGCTGGACAGGGGTCTGTATATGGCTACACCTTC.

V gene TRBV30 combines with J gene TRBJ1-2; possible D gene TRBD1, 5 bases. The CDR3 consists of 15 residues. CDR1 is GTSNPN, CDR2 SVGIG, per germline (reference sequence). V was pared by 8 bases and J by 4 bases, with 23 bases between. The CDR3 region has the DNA TGTGCCCTTTTCCGGGACCAGGTGCGCGCCTATGGCTACACCTTC. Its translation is CALFRDQVRAYGYTF.